A selection of T cell receptor beta chains follows, all from one sample in a study of Graves' ophthalmopathy and Graves' hyperthyroidism. MiXCR, run by TCRdb on the multiplex PCR reads, gives a single entry per CDR3 protein. The table lists over a million distinct CDR3 sequences, about 40% of them singletons. Sequenced material: peripheral blood or thyroid tissue (not recorded which). Source of these receptors: an adult man with Graves' hyperthyroidism. Both conserved end residues are part of each CDR3. D genes are given only for firm matches. Clone size, where shown, is once, few, many, or a class for clones that have expanded.

abundance: NA
j_gene: TRBJ2-7
len: 16
v_gene: TRBV4-3
d_gene: TRBD1
CDR3aa: CASSRLIGTGSYEQYF
CDR3nt: TGCGCCAGCAGCCGGCTTATAGGGACAGGGTCCTACGAGCAGTACTTC

abundance: NA
j_gene: TRBJ1-5
len: 16
v_gene: TRBV7-2
d_gene: NA
CDR3aa: CASSYSVGTPNQPQHF
CDR3nt: TGTGCCAGCAGCTACTCCGTGGGGACACCGAATCAGCCCCAGCATTTT

abundance: many
j_gene: TRBJ1-3
len: 13
v_gene: TRBV12-3/TRBV12-4
d_gene: NA
CDR3aa: CASSQNGGNTIYF
CDR3nt: TGTGCCAGCAGTCAGAATGGGGGAAACACCATATATTTT

abundance: NA
j_gene: TRBJ2-5
len: 13
v_gene: TRBV20-1
d_gene: NA
CDR3aa: CSANDRGQETQYF
CDR3nt: TGCAGTGCAAACGACAGAGGGCAAGAGACCCAGTACTTC

abundance: many
j_gene: TRBJ2-7
len: 14
v_gene: TRBV10-3
d_gene: TRBD2
CDR3aa: CASRGLAVGYEQYF
CDR3nt: TGTGCCTCAAGGGGCCTAGCGGTCGGGTACGAGCAGTACTTC

abundance: few
j_gene: TRBJ2-7
len: 14
v_gene: TRBV5-4
d_gene: NA
CDR3aa: CASSLSTMGYEQYF
CDR3nt: TGTGCCAGCAGCTTGTCGACGATGGGGTACGAGCAGTACTTC

abundance: NA
j_gene: TRBJ1-1
len: 13
v_gene: TRBV27
d_gene: NA
CDR3aa: CASRGEGSTEAFF
CDR3nt: TGTGCCAGCAGGGGGGAGGGCTCCACTGAAGCTTTCTTT

abundance: few
j_gene: TRBJ2-5
len: 16
v_gene: TRBV25-1
d_gene: TRBD1
CDR3aa: CASSLRTGAGGETQYF
CDR3nt: TGTGCCAGCTCACTGCGGACAGGGGCTGGCGGAGAGACCCAGTACTTC

abundance: few
j_gene: TRBJ1-3
len: 16
v_gene: TRBV7-9
d_gene: NA
CDR3aa: CASSSTPDRSGNTIYF
CDR3nt: TGTGCCAGCAGCTCAACACCGGACAGATCTGGAAACACCATATATTTT

abundance: NA
j_gene: TRBJ2-7
len: 16
v_gene: TRBV11-2
d_gene: TRBD1
CDR3aa: CASSPEGQLQFYEQYF
CDR3nt: TGTGCCAGCAGCCCAGAGGGACAGCTACAATTCTACGAGCAGTACTTC

abundance: NA
j_gene: TRBJ2-7
len: 16
v_gene: TRBV5-4
d_gene: NA
CDR3aa: CASSSSEGRISYEQYF
CDR3nt: TGTGCCAGCAGCTCAAGCGAAGGGAGAATCTCCTACGAGCAGTACTTC

abundance: many
j_gene: TRBJ1-2
len: 15
v_gene: TRBV4-1
d_gene: NA
CDR3aa: CASSQVPAVNYGYTF
CDR3nt: TGCGCCAGCAGCCAAGTCCCCGCAGTAAACTATGGCTACACCTTC

abundance: many
j_gene: TRBJ1-4
len: 16
v_gene: TRBV5-1
d_gene: NA
CDR3aa: CASSLARQLGNEKLFF
CDR3nt: TGCGCCAGCAGCTTGGCCCGACAGCTCGGTAATGAAAAACTGTTTTTT